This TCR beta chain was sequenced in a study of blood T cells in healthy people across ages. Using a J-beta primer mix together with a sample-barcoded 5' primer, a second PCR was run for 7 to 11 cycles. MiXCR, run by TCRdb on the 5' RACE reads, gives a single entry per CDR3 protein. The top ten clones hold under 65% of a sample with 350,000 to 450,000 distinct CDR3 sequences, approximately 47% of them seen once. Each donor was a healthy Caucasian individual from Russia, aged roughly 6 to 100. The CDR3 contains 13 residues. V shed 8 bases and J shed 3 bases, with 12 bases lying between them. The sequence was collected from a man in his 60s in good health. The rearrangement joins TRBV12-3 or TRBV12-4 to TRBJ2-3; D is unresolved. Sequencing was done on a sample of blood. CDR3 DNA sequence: TGTGCCAGCCAGAAGGGCGTTACAGATACGCAGTATTTT. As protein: CASQKGVTDTQYF.